This T cell receptor (beta chain) was recorded in a study of blood T cell repertoires in COVID-19. In the study overall: Both acute and convalescent COVID-19 samples were obtained from the United States, Italy and Spain. PBMCs, B-cell-depleted T cells, or T cells provided the cDNA or gDNA that made up the material.

This CDR3 is 14 amino acids long. CDR1 is SGHAT, CDR2 FQNNGV, per germline. After removal of 4 bases from V and 4 bases from J, the junction contained 2 bases not matched to a gene. Original handling: Reference gene primer amplification yielded estimated nucleated cell counts. Generated by immunoSEQ multiplex PCR, the TCRdb table keeps only in-frame clones and is missing some. The DNA gave D and trimming, while V, J and clone size come from that table. Of about 380,000 clones listed, 81% are singletons. The chain uses TRBV11-2 and TRBJ1-2, with 11 bases aligning to TRBD1. Sequenced sample: peripheral blood. The receptor's source is a human donor with acute or convalescent COVID-19. The donor label of this sample is uncertain. This CDR3 is CASSWDRGFYGYTF. The CDR3 DNA reads TGTGCCAGCAGCTGGGACAGGGGGTTCTATGGCTACACCTTC.